This TCR beta chain was captured in a study of CD8+ T cells in alopecia areata. The overall study: The duration of tofacitinib was 6 to 18 months, with 6 months off drug afterward. Scoring treated patients' severity relied on the percentage of scalp area affected.

This CDR3 spans 15 amino acids. V was clipped by 2 bases and J by 3 bases, with 16 bases between them. Germline V lookup: CDR1 GTSNPN, CDR2 SVGIG (reference sequence). Regarding the study as a whole: Clonality exceeded that of normal scalp in lesional scalp, most notably in alopecia totalis/universalis. How baseline CD8+ expansion relates to response remains uncertain (there was one nonresponder).

Treatment denoted: oral pan-JAK inhibitor, 5-10 mg twice daily. Following RNA extraction, reverse transcription yielded cDNA that acted as the sequencing template. Data came from immunoSEQ multiplex PCR; TCRdb stores just in-frame clones and leaves some out. This table has some 220,000 clones, less than 75% appearing once. This clone has a single count. Its antigen is as yet unknown. The receptor was isolated from a human donor with alopecia areata. V and J are TRBV30 and TRBJ1-1; D is possibly TRBD1 (6 bases). The source material was CD4+ T cells sorted from blood, sampled at week 4, from a patient treated with tofacitinib. This CDR3 is CAWSSWGAADTEAFF. The CDR3 region has the DNA TGTGCCTGGAGTTCCTGGGGGGCGGCGGACACTGAAGCTTTCTTT.